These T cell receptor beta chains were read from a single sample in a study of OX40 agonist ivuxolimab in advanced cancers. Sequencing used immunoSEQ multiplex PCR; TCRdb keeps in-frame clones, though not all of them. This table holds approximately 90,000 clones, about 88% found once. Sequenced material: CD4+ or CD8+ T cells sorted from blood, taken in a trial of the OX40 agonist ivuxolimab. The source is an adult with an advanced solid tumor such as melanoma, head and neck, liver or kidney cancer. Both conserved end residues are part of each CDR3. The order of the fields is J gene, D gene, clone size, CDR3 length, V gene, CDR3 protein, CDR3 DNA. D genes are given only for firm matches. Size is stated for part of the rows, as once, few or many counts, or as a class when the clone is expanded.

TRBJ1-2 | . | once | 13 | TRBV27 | CASSSTGNYGYTF | TGTGCCAGCAGTTCTACAGGGAACTATGGCTACACCTTC
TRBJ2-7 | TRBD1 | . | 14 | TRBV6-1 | CASRRGTGPYEQYF | TGTGCCAGCAGGCGAGGGACAGGTCCCTACGAGCAGTACTTC
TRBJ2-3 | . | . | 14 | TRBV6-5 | CASSKGTAKDTQYF | TGTGCCAGCAGTAAAGGGACGGCAAAAGATACGCAGTATTTT
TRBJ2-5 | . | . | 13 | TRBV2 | CAGFRAGIETQYF | TGTGCCGGTTTCAGGGCGGGAATAGAGACCCAGTACTTC
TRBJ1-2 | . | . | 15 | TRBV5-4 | CASSLPGLPSDGYTF | TGTGCCAGCAGCTTGCCCGGACTTCCCTCGGATGGCTACACCTTC
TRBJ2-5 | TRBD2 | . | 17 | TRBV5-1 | CASSRGASGGLGETQYF | TGCGCCAGCAGCCGGGGGGCTAGCGGGGGCCTGGGAGAGACCCAGTACTTC
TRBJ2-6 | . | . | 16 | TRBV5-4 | CASSLGSPSGANVLTF | TGTGCCAGCAGCTTGGGCAGCCCCTCTGGGGCCAACGTCCTGACTTTC
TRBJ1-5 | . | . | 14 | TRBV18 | CASSPSTDNQPQHF | TGTGCCAGCTCACCTTCGACAGACAATCAGCCCCAGCATTTT
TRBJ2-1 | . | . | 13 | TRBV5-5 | CASSVRAPNEQFF | TGTGCCAGCAGCGTCCGCGCGCCTAATGAGCAGTTCTTC
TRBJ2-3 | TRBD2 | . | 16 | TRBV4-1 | CASSQEATSLTDTQYF | TGCGCCAGCAGCCAAGAGGCGACTAGCCTTACAGATACGCAGTATTTT
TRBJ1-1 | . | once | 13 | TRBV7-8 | CASSSNQGVWAFF | TGTGCCAGCAGCTCAAATCAGGGTGTTTGGGCTTTCTTT
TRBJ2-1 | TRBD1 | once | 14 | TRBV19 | CATKGTGVDHEQFF | TGTGCCACCAAGGGGACAGGGGTCGATCATGAGCAGTTCTTC
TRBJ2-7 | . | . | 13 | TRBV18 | CASSPGQVYEQYF | TGTGCCAGCTCACCTGGTCAGGTCTACGAGCAGTACTTC
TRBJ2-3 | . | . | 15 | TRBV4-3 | CASSQGSGYTDTQYF | TGCGCCAGCAGCCAAGGGAGCGGCTACACAGATACGCAGTATTTT
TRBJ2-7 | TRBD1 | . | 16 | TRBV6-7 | CASSYGGQGPSYEQYF | TGTGCCAGCAGTTACGGGGGACAGGGACCTTCCTACGAGCAGTACTTC
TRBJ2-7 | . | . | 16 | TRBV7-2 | CASSLVGGAGRDEQYF | TGTGCCAGCAGCTTAGTAGGGGGAGCAGGGAGGGACGAGCAGTACTTC
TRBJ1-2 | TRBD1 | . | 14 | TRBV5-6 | CASSLWQGVYGYTF | TGTGCCAGCAGCTTGTGGCAGGGGGTCTATGGCTACACCTTC
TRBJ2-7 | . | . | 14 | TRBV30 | CAWRERYSSYEQYF | TGTGCCTGGAGAGAAAGGTATAGCTCCTACGAGCAGTACTTC
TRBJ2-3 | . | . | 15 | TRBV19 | CASSIPGPGLDTQYF | TGTGCCAGTAGTATTCCCGGGCCGGGCCTGGATACGCAGTATTTT
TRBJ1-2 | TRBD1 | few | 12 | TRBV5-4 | CASSSGQGKGTF | TGTGCCAGCAGCTCGGGACAGGGAAAGGGGACCTTC
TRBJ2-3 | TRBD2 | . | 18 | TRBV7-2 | CASSPMGQGGGSTDTQYF | TGTGCCAGCAGCCCAATGGGTCAGGGCGGGGGGAGCACAGATACGCAGTATTTT
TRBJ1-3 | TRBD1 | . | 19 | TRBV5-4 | CASSSVTTGGGGSGNTIYF | TGTGCCAGCAGCTCTGTCACGACAGGGGGCGGAGGTTCTGGAAACACCATATATTTT
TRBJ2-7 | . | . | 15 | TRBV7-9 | CASSYGTHSSYEQYF | TGTGCCAGCAGCTACGGGACCCACAGCTCCTACGAGCAGTACTTC
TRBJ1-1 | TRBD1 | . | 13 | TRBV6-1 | CASPGTGRAEAFF | TGTGCCAGCCCGGGGACAGGGCGGGCTGAAGCTTTCTTT
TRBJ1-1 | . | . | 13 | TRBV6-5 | CASSLDENTEAFF | TGTGCCAGCAGCCTTGACGAGAACACTGAAGCTTTCTTT
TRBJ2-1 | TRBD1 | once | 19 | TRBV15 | CATSRAGGQGSRVYNEQFF | TGTGCCACCAGCAGAGCGGGGGGACAGGGTAGTAGAGTCTACAATGAGCAGTTCTTC
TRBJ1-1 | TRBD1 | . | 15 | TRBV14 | CASSPGQGRGTEAFF | TGTGCCAGCAGCCCAGGACAGGGAAGGGGGACTGAAGCTTTCTTT
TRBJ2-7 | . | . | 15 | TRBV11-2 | CASSSLRDIAYEQYF | TGTGCCAGCAGCTCCCTCCGGGACATAGCCTACGAGCAGTACTTC